Listed below are T cell receptor beta chains from one sample, sequenced in a study of beta chain features in type 1 diabetes. The table came from immunoSEQ multiplex PCR; TCRdb's copy has only in-frame clones and leaves some out. The repertoire consists of about 660,000 clones, with over 12% occurring once and the leading ten covering approximately 0.039%. The source material was naive CD4+ T cells from blood. All receptors come from a man between 18 and 29 years old with type 1 diabetes. The CDR3 runs from the conserved cysteine through the conserved F or W. A D gene is named only where the DNA matches it firmly. Size is omitted from some rows. Given values are once, few, many or a class for expanded clones.

TRBV7-2	TRBD2	TRBJ2-7	.	CASSLGSWRGTYDEQYF	TGTGCCAGCAGCTTAGGGAGTTGGCGGGGGACCTACGACGAGCAGTACTTC
TRBV6-5	.	TRBJ1-1	.	CASSPDVRTAFF	TGTGCCAGCAGTCCCGACGTCAGGACGGCTTTCTTT
TRBV5-1	.	TRBJ1-1	few	CASSLRMNTEAFF	TGCGCCAGCAGCCTCCGGATGAACACTGAAGCTTTCTTT
TRBV30	.	TRBJ1-5	.	CAWSPGGVRNQPQHF	TGTGCCTGGAGTCCGGGCGGAGTAAGGAATCAGCCCCAGCATTTT
TRBV5-4	.	TRBJ2-6	few	CASSPQTGGGTGANVLTF	TGTGCCAGCAGCCCGCAGACAGGTGGGGGAACTGGGGCCAACGTCCTGACTTTC
TRBV28	.	TRBJ2-7	.	CASSLYPQGLSWYF	TGTGCCAGCAGTTTATATCCTCAGGGTTTAAGTTGGTACTTC
TRBV5-4	.	TRBJ2-3	.	CASSLRGSSTDTQYF	TGTGCCAGCAGCTTGAGGGGGTCTAGCACAGATACGCAGTATTTT
TRBV20-1	.	TRBJ1-2	few	CSARQNYGYTF	TGCAGTGCTAGACAGAACTATGGCTACACCTTC
TRBV9	.	TRBJ1-5	few	CASSVAYPTQPQHF	TGTGCCAGCAGCGTAGCTTACCCAACGCAGCCCCAGCATTTT
TRBV7-9	.	TRBJ2-1	few	CASSSLRDNEQFF	TGTGCCAGCAGCTCTCTCCGGGACAATGAGCAGTTCTTC